This T cell receptor (beta chain) emerged from a study of human CD8 memory T cell subsets (dated by TCRdb to the early 2020s). Study-level background: The clonal relationships among stem-like (TSTEM), progenitor exhausted-like (TPEX) and effector memory CD8+ T cell subsets were assessed by comparing the TCRbeta repertoires of these subsets. Six donors each provided TSTEM, TPEX and effector memory subsets, from which TCRbeta repertoires were obtained.

Beyond this particular receptor, the publication reports: Sequencing was limited to TCRbeta chains, and the repertoire comparisons were based on roughly 6 donors analyzed with paired t-tests and Bonferroni correction. Clonotypes were shared with effector memory cells by both stem-like subsets, but only minimal overlap was found between TSTEM and TPEX repertoires, suggesting distinct antigen spectra. Based on Chao1 estimates, TSTEM subsets appeared to have greater repertoire diversity than TPEX subsets, which may reflect a broader range of specificities. Normalized Shannon-Wiener diversity was similarly high in the TSTEM and TPEX subsets, while the effector memory subsets were comparatively less diverse.

The sample was run on a NextSeq 550. A Human TCR Profiling Kit was used to prepare UMI-labeled 5' RACE TCRbeta libraries. Every TCRbeta library was prepared in parallel, with the same number of PCR cycles used for all of the libraries. For the original study's pipeline: Each TCRbeta library contained between about 3,000 and 18,000 functional CDR3beta clonotypes. MIGEC 1.2.9 was used for UMI extraction and consensus assembly, with a minimum of three reads required per UMI. MiXCR 3.0.3 was used to extract the in-frame CDR3beta repertoires. After each sample was downsampled to 42,000 randomly selected UMIs, diversity metrics were computed in VDJtools 1.2.1. For each sample pair, the repertoire overlap metrics D, R and F2 were calculated in VDJtools using the top 3,000 clones. After the reads were reprocessed by TCRdb, one entry was made per CDR3 protein sequence, with no DNA. None of the V and J calls come from the authors' own analysis; TCRdb made them. The sample's records list some 10,000 distinct CDR3 sequences. Clones ranked in the top ten supply 20% of the sample.

CDR1 and CDR2, per the germline V gene (reference sequence), are GTSNPN and SVGIG. Reading from cysteine to phenylalanine, the CDR3 counts 15 amino acids. This entry has no DNA. On this clonotype: Its antigen is currently not known.

CCR7+ PD-1+ TIGIT+ early differentiated memory cells with dysfunctional, exhausted-like traits were defined as progenitor exhausted-like memory CD8+ T cells (TPEX). Density gradient separation was used to isolate peripheral blood mononuclear cells from healthy donor buffy coats. Negative magnetic separation using EasySep or MojoSort CD8+ T cell isolation kits was how the study enriched total CD8+ T cells. An RNeasy Mini Kit was used to extract total RNA from duplicate vials of 150,000 sorted CD8+ T cells per subset. The PBMCs were used either fresh or after being cryopreserved in fetal bovine serum with around 10% DMSO. CD8+ T cell subsets were sorted to purity by fluorescence-activated cell sorting on a FACSAria III.

The chain employs TRBV30 and TRBJ2-2; TCRdb outputs TRBD1, but without DNA this stays unchecked. The material sequenced was CD8+ T cells from PBMCs. The clonotype was recovered from a human donor in good health. The CDR3 has the sequence CAWYSSTDNTGELFF. When the CDR3 is completed using the reference TRBV30 and TRBJ2-2 genes on either side, the full variable domain is SQTIHQWPATLVQPVGSPLSLECTVEGTSNPNLYWYRQAAGRGLQLLFYSVGIGQISSEVPQNLSASRPQDRQFILSSKKLLLSDSGFYLCAWYSSTDNTGELFFGEGSRLTVL.